These 22 T cell receptor beta chains share one sample of origin, sequenced in a study of graft-versus-host responses after intestinal transplantation. Investigators treated the graft tissue so that it released intraepithelial and lamina propria lymphocytes. Sequencing used immunoSEQ multiplex PCR; TCRdb keeps in-frame clones, though not all of them. Of thousands of clones in the sample, about 72% are singletons; the top ten hold about 12%. The sequencing here drew on ileum tissue, taken about 39 weeks after intestinal transplant. These receptors were taken from a human patient who received an intestinal transplant, so some T cells may come from the graft donor.

The V gene is TRBV9, the J gene TRBJ2-3; 8 bases line up with TRBD2. Looked up from germline, CDR1 is SGDLS and CDR2 is YYNGEE. The CDR3 is 15 residues long. V shed 4 bases and J 6 bases; nucleotides not matched to a gene: 10. CDR3 DNA: TGTGCCAGCAGCTTGGGACTAGGAAGGCCCGATACGCAGTATTTT. Encoded protein: CASSLGLGRPDTQYF.

The chain carries TRBV4-1 and TRBJ1-2; D possibly corresponds to TRBD1 (5 bases). V lost 1 base, J lost 5 bases, and 14 bases lay in between. This CDR3 has 15 amino acids. In germline, CDR1 is MGHRA, CDR2 YSYEKL. The CDR3 region has the DNA TGCGCCAGCAGCCAAGGGCCAGACAGAGTGTATGGCTACACCTTC. Protein product: CASSQGPDRVYGYTF.

This chain links TRBV6-6 with TRBJ1-3; D uncertain. V gave up 7 bases and J gave up 4 bases, with 17 bases separating them. CDR1 and CDR2 from the germline V gene are MNHNY and SVGAGI (reference sequence). This CDR3 is 15 amino acids long. The CDR3 nucleotides read TGTGCCAGCATTAACGGGGTATTTGGGGGAAACACCATATATTTT. Protein product: CASINGVFGGNTIYF.

This chain links TRBV19 with TRBJ2-5, with a tentative D call TRBD1 (5 bases). The V end lost 3 bases, the J end lost 4 bases, and 9 bases lay between the germline ends. The germline V gene encodes CDR1 LNHDA and CDR2 SQIVND (reference sequence). This CDR3 has 13 residues. CDR3 residues: CASSMSRGETQYF. The CDR3 coding sequence is TGTGCCAGTAGTATGTCTAGGGGAGAGACCCAGTACTTC.

The V gene is TRBV19, the J gene TRBJ1-6; the D is unclear. V was shortened by 1 base and J by 3 bases, with 16 bases between the two germline ends. This CDR3 contains 18 residues. In germline, CDR1 is LNHDA, CDR2 SQIVND (reference sequence). CDR3: CASSIGLAVRFYNSPLHF. CDR3 bases: TGTGCCAGTAGTATAGGGTTGGCAGTACGTTTCTATAATTCACCCCTCCACTTT. Complete variable domain (other parts from reference TRBV19 and TRBJ1-6): DGGITQSPKYLFRKEGQNVTLSCEQNLNHDAMYWYRQDPGQGLRLIYYSQIVNDFQKGDIAEGYSVSREKKESFPLTVTSAQKNPTAFYLCASSIGLAVRFYNSPLHFGNGTRLTVT.

This chain uses TRBV4-2 with TRBJ1-5; D is possibly TRBD1 (5 bases). Germline lookup yields CDR1 LGHNA and CDR2 YNFKEQ. The CDR3 consists of 15 residues. V lost 0 bases and J lost 8, with 14 bases in between. The CDR3: CASSQDIGERKPQHF. The CDR3 coding sequence is TGTGCCAGCAGCCAAGATATAGGGGAAAGGAAGCCCCAGCATTTT.

This chain connects TRBV6-4 to TRBJ2-2; D gene ambiguous. The ends were cut back, 3 bases at V and 2 bases at J, with 4 bases in the middle. Germline assignment: CDR1 MRHNA and CDR2 SNTAGT. This CDR3 spans 13 amino acids. CDR3 DNA sequence: TGTGCCAGCAGTGAAACAAACACCGGGGAGCTGTTTTTT. Its protein is CASSETNTGELFF.

This chain joins TRBV7-6 and TRBJ2-1; TRBD2 matches 10 bases. The V gene end was trimmed by 5 bases and the J gene end by 7 bases; junction bases not matched to a gene: 11. The length of the CDR3 is 16 residues. The germline CDR1 and CDR2 sequences are SGHVS and FNYEAQ. The CDR3 loop is CASSAQPAGGTNEQFF. In DNA, the CDR3 is TGTGCCAGCAGCGCCCAACCAGCGGGAGGGACAAATGAGCAGTTCTTC.

This rearrangement joins TRBV12-5 to TRBJ1-2; D remains unclear. This CDR3 is 13 amino acids long. Germline CDR1 is LGHNT and CDR2 is FRNRAP. V was clipped by 3 bases and J by 3 bases, with 8 bases between them. In DNA form, the CDR3 reads TGTGCTAGTGGTTTATTTCAGGACTATGGCTACACCTTC. Translated, it gives CASGLFQDYGYTF.

This chain uses TRBV27 with TRBJ1-1, with D possibly matching TRBD1 (5 bases). CDR1 and CDR2 from the germline V gene are MNHEY and SMNVEV (reference sequence). This CDR3 region has 15 residues. V lost 0 bases, J lost 4 bases, and 12 bases lay in between. CDR3 loop: CASSLSAGLGTEAFF. The DNA for the CDR3 is TGTGCCAGCAGTTTATCAGCGGGGCTCGGCACTGAAGCTTTCTTT.

The chain has TRBV7-3 and TRBJ2-1, with 11 bases matching TRBD1. J gave up 6 bases and V 5 bases, and 12 bases lay outside the gene matches. This CDR3 contains 17 residues. CDR1 and CDR2 (germline): SGHTA, FQGTGA. The CDR3 DNA follows: TGTGCCAGCAGCCCGGGACAGGGGGTCGTCCGTGGCAATGAGCAGTTCTTC. It specifies CASSPGQGVVRGNEQFF.

V usage is TRBV9 and J usage is TRBJ1-3; TRBD1 aligns across 10 bases. The CDR3 contains 18 residues. Germline CDR1 reads SGDLS; CDR2 reads YYNGEE. The V segment lost 4 bases and the J segment 2 bases; nucleotides outside the gene matches: 12. CDR3 coding DNA: TGTGCCAGCAGCTCAAGACAGGGGGCAAGGGAGGCTGGAAACACCATATATTTT. Translating it yields CASSSRQGAREAGNTIYF.

This clone showed up just a few times. The chain is built from TRBV6-5 and TRBJ2-3; the D gene is possibly TRBD1 (5 bases). V was clipped by 4 bases and J by 1 base, with 12 bases between them. The CDR3 length is 15 residues. The germline gives CDR1 MNHEY, CDR2 SVGAGI. The CDR3 loop reads CASSLSGPRTDTQYF. The CDR3 nucleotides are TGTGCCAGCAGTTTGTCAGGGCCCCGCACAGATACGCAGTATTTT.

This clone has more than one count but fewer than ten. The chain recombines TRBV6-4 with TRBJ2-2; perhaps TRBD2 as D (5 bases). The germline V and J ends were trimmed by 3 bases and 2 bases, with 10 bases remaining between them. The CDR3 is 15 amino acids. Germline lookup yields CDR1 MRHNA and CDR2 SNTAGT. This CDR3 reads CASSDGSPNTGELFF. CDR3 sequence (DNA): TGTGCCAGCAGTGATGGGAGTCCCAACACCGGGGAGCTGTTTTTT.

In DNA, the CDR3 is TGCGCCAGCAGCCAAGATACGGGAGGCCTGTTCTACGAGCAGTACTTC. Amino acids: CASSQDTGGLFYEQYF. The chain couples TRBV4-1 to TRBJ2-7; 7 positions match TRBD2. The V gene end was trimmed by 0 bases and the J gene end by 3 bases; junction bases not matched to a gene: 8. Germline CDR1 and CDR2: MGHRA and YSYEKL. CDR3 length: 16 residues.

This clone was recorded a few times. This chain connects TRBV5-4 to TRBJ2-7; 12 nucleotides line up with TRBD2. Looked up from germline, CDR1 is SGHNT and CDR2 is YYREEE (reference sequence). This CDR3 spans 20 amino acids. V was clipped by 2 bases and J by 6 bases; unmatched bases: 21. The CDR3 sequence is CASSFGSGRLPTSGRSEQYF. The CDR3 nucleotides are TGTGCCAGCAGCTTCGGTAGCGGCAGGCTCCCAACTAGCGGGAGGTCCGAGCAGTACTTC.

The chain combines TRBV7-3 with TRBJ1-5, with a tentative D call TRBD1 (6 bases). The germline V gene has CDR1 SGHTA and CDR2 FQGTGA. This CDR3 has 15 amino acids. V shed 7 bases and J shed 7 bases, with 20 bases lying between them. In DNA, the CDR3 is TGTGCCAGCACCCTGAGGCAGGGGAATGGGCAGCCCCAGCATTTT. It translates to CASTLRQGNGQPQHF.

The chain links TRBV5-6 to TRBJ1-4; perhaps TRBD1 as D (5 bases). The CDR3 consists of 16 residues. The V and J ends lost 1 base and 8 bases respectively, with 18 bases between them. The V gene's germline CDR1 is SGHDT and CDR2 YYEEEE. The CDR3 loop reads CASSLYPWGIREKLFF. CDR3 nucleotide sequence: TGTGCCAGCAGCTTGTACCCCTGGGGCATAAGGGAAAAACTGTTTTTT.

Only a few counts were recorded for this clone. The V and J genes are TRBV4-1 and TRBJ2-1; a possible D gene is TRBD1 (5 bases). The CDR3 has 16 residues. The V end lost 0 bases, the J end lost 8 bases, and 17 bases lay between the germline ends. Germline lookup yields CDR1 MGHRA and CDR2 YSYEKL. The CDR3 bases are TGCGCCAGCAGCCAAGATCCCATGGGGCGCTTCCATGAGCAGTTCTTC. It translates to CASSQDPMGRFHEQFF.

This chain links TRBV7-2 with TRBJ2-1, with a tentative D call TRBD1 (6 bases). From germline, CDR1 is SGHTA and CDR2 FQGNSA. CDR3 length: 15 amino acids. V lost 2 bases and J 3 bases, leaving 11 bases between the germline ends. For the CDR3, the DNA is TGTGCCAGCAGCTTAAGGGGGTTGAACTACAATGAGCAGTTCTTC. Its protein is CASSLRGLNYNEQFF.

The chain is built from TRBV5-6 and TRBJ2-2; D gene uncertain. V dropped 3 bases and J dropped 6 bases, with 9 bases sitting between them. Germline CDR1 is SGHDT and CDR2 is YYEEEE. This CDR3 comprises 13 residues. CDR3 nucleotide sequence: TGTGCCAGCAGCTCCTTTTTCGCCGGGGAGCTGTTTTTT. Its translation is CASSSFFAGELFF.

The rearrangement links TRBV4-2 to TRBJ2-3, with 11 bases aligning to TRBD1. CDR1 is LGHNA and CDR2 is YNFKEQ in the germline V gene. The CDR3 is 16 residues long. V lost 0 bases to trimming and J lost 4 bases; unmatched junction nucleotides: 3. CDR3 sequence: CASSQDPGQGADTQYF. In DNA, the CDR3 is TGTGCCAGCAGCCAAGATCCGGGACAGGGGGCAGATACGCAGTATTTT.